This passage covers 17 T cell receptor beta chains from one sample sequenced in a study of CD8+ T cells in alopecia areata. RNA extraction and reverse transcription yielded cDNA as sequencing template. Clones were read by immunoSEQ multiplex PCR, and TCRdb kept only the in-frame ones, dropping some. The sample records about 200,000 clones, roughly three fifths being singletons. The specimen sequenced was CD8+ T cells sorted from blood. These TCRs come from a human donor in good health.

This sequence joins TRBV4-1 and TRBJ2-5; no reliable D call. Trimming cost V 0 bases and J 7 bases, with 12 bases left between them. The germline gives CDR1 MGHRA, CDR2 YSYEKL. The CDR3 has 14 amino acids. The CDR3, as DNA: TGCGCCAGCAGCCAAGAAGGCGCCTCTTGGACCCAGTACTTC. Its translation is CASSQEGASWTQYF.

This sequence joins TRBV9 and TRBJ1-1, with 8 bases identical to TRBD1. After removal of 3 bases from V and 4 bases from J, the junction contained 5 bases not matched to a gene. Germline lookup yields CDR1 SGDLS and CDR2 YYNGEE. The CDR3 runs 14 residues. CDR3: CASSDGQGSTEAFF. Here the CDR3 DNA reads TGTGCCAGCAGCGACGGACAGGGTAGCACTGAAGCTTTCTTT. Supplemented by reference TRBV9 and TRBJ1-1, the full variable domain reads DSGVTQTPKHLITATGQRVTLRCSPRSGDLSVYWYQQSLDQGLQFLIQYYNGEERAKGNILERFSAQQFPDLHSELNLSSLELGDSALYFCASSDGQGSTEAFFGQGTRLTVV.

The CDR3 nucleotides are TGTGCCAGCAGCCCTAGCTTCGGCAGGAGCTTCTACGAGCAGTACTTC. Its protein product is CASSPSFGRSFYEQYF. The chain has TRBV11-2 and TRBJ2-7; D may be TRBD2 (5 bases). This CDR3 is built from 16 residues. The germline V gene has CDR1 SGHAT and CDR2 FQNNGV. V lost 5 bases to trimming and J lost 3 bases, with 20 bases between them. Complete variable domain (other parts from reference TRBV11-2 and TRBJ2-7): EAGVAQSPRYKIIEKRQSVAFWCNPISGHATLYWYQQILGQGPKLLIQFQNNGVVDDSQLPKDRFSAERLKGVDSTLKIQPAKLEDSAVYLCASSPSFGRSFYEQYFGPGTRLTVT.

J is TRBJ2-7 and V is TRBV5-1; D is perhaps TRBD2 (5 bases). Germline CDR1 is SGHRS and CDR2 is YFSETQ. The CDR3 covers 14 residues. Trimming shortened V by 0 bases and J by 3 bases, and 10 bases separated the two germline ends. CDR3 loop: CASSLVGSGYEQYF. The CDR3 DNA reads as TGCGCCAGCAGCTTGGTGGGCAGCGGCTACGAGCAGTACTTC.

V gene TRBV6-1 combines with J gene TRBJ1-2, with TRBD1 matching over 11 bases. Germline V CDR1 and CDR2: MNHNS, SASEGT. This CDR3 is built from 16 residues. V was clipped by 4 bases and J by 8 bases; unmatched bases: 12. This CDR3 reads CASSGQDGQGAWGYTF. DNA for the CDR3: TGTGCCAGCAGTGGCCAAGACGGACAGGGGGCTTGGGGCTACACCTTC.

The chain combines TRBV30 with TRBJ2-7, with D perhaps TRBD1 (6 bases). The CDR3 totals 12 residues. V shed 7 bases and J shed 2 bases, with 12 bases lying between them. Per germline, CDR1 GTSNPN and CDR2 SVGIG (reference sequence). CDR3 in amino acids: CAFGQPTYEQYF. As DNA, the CDR3 is TGTGCCTTTGGACAGCCCACCTACGAGCAGTACTTC.

The V call is TRBV29-1, the J call TRBJ1-2, with no clear D. The germline V gene has CDR1 SQVTM and CDR2 ANQGSEA. This CDR3 has 13 residues. V was pared by 2 bases and J by 4 bases, with 11 bases between. DNA for the CDR3: TGCAGCGTTGAAAGTCCAGAATTCTATGGCTACACCTTC. Protein: CSVESPEFYGYTF.

CDR3 DNA: TGCGCCAGCAAGAGTCCACAAGAGACCCAGTACTTC. It codes for CASKSPQETQYF. This sequence joins TRBV4-1 and TRBJ2-5; D is uncertain. CDR3 length: 12 amino acids. The germline V gene has CDR1 MGHRA and CDR2 YSYEKL. V was trimmed by 7 bases and J by 2 bases, leaving 8 bases between them.

This chain connects TRBV5-1 to TRBJ1-1; TRBD1 agrees at 9 bases. The ends lost 4 bases at V and 8 bases at J; junction bases unmatched: 18. The CDR3 totals 17 residues. In germline, CDR1 is SGHRS, CDR2 YFSETQ. CDR3 sequence: CASSTKQGAAFNTEAFF. The CDR3 region has the DNA TGCGCCAGCAGCACCAAACAGGGGGCCGCGTTTAATACAGAAGCTTTCTTT.

A few counts support this clone. The chain joins TRBV29-1 to TRBJ2-1; perhaps TRBD2 as D (6 bases). CDR1 SQVTM and CDR2 ANQGSEA come from the germline V gene. The CDR3 is made up of 14 amino acids. V was clipped by 5 bases and J by 2 bases, with 13 bases between them. The CDR3 bases are TGCAGCGTTAAGGGTGGGGGGACCTACAATGAGCAGTTCTTC. Protein product: CSVKGGGTYNEQFF.

The genes are TRBV7-6 and TRBJ2-1; 9 positions match TRBD2. V shed 5 bases, J shed 6 bases, and the junction held 8 bases outside the gene matches. The CDR3 consists of 15 residues. CDR1 and CDR2 (germline): SGHVS, FNYEAQ. In DNA, the CDR3 is TGTGCCAGCAGCCAGGCTAGCGGGACCCGCAATGAGCAGTTCTTC. It encodes CASSQASGTRNEQFF.

On this clone itself: A single base separates this from a much larger clone, so it may be a read error. This specimen includes other DNA sequences encoding the same CDR3. CDR3 DNA: TGTGCCAGCAGCTTGGGCTTTTCCTACGAGCAGTACTTC. Encoded protein: CASSLGFSYEQYF. The J gene is TRBJ2-7, the V gene TRBV7-2; the D is unclear. Trimming left V 3 bases short and J 1 base short, with 7 bases between. The germline CDR1 and CDR2 sequences are SGHTA and FQGNSA. CDR3 length: 13 residues.

The genes are TRBV9 and TRBJ1-5, with 8 positions matching TRBD1. The CDR3 has 13 amino acids. Germline trimming cut 3 bases from V and 9 bases from J; bases unmatched to any gene: 5. The germline V gene has CDR1 SGDLS and CDR2 YYNGEE. CDR3 nucleotide sequence: TGTGCCAGCAGCGGAGGACAGGGTCCGCCCCAGCATTTT. Protein: CASSGGQGPPQHF.

This clone was seen more than once but under ten times. This chain uses TRBV13 with TRBJ1-1, with a tentative D call TRBD1 (5 bases). This CDR3 is built from 14 residues. Germline lookup yields CDR1 PRHDT and CDR2 FYEKMQ (reference sequence). Trimming left V 5 bases short and J 3 bases short, with 13 bases between. The CDR3 loop reads CASSVRVGDTEAFF. For the CDR3, the DNA is TGTGCCAGCAGCGTCAGGGTCGGGGACACTGAAGCTTTCTTT. Together with reference TRBV13 and TRBJ1-1, the CDR3 gives the full variable domain: AAGVIQSPRHLIKEKRETATLKCYPIPRHDTVYWYQQGPGQDPQFLISFYEKMQSDKGSIPDRFSAQQFSDYHSELNMSSLELGDSALYFCASSVRVGDTEAFFGQGTRLTVV.

This chain uses TRBV6-6 with TRBJ1-6, with a possible D match to TRBD1 (5 bases). The CDR3 loop spans 16 amino acids. V lost 2 bases, J lost 5 bases, and 13 bases lay in between. Germline V lookup: CDR1 MNHNY, CDR2 SVGAGI (reference sequence). As DNA, the CDR3 is TGTGCCAGCAGTTACAAGCCGCAGGGAAATAATTCACCCCTCCACTTT. It is translated as CASSYKPQGNNSPLHF.

The genes are TRBV27 and TRBJ2-7, with D maybe TRBD2 (5 bases). The CDR3 spans 14 residues. Per germline, CDR1 MNHEY and CDR2 SMNVEV (reference sequence). V was clipped by 8 bases and J by 3 bases, with 17 bases between them. The CDR3 DNA reads TGTGCCAGCGCCGGGCGAGCGGAGAGCTACGAGCAGTACTTC. Encoded protein: CASAGRAESYEQYF.

The chain carries TRBV2 and TRBJ2-6, with D uncertain. V gave up 7 bases and J gave up 2 bases, with 6 bases separating them. The V gene's germline CDR1 is SNHLY and CDR2 FYNNEI. The CDR3 sequence is 13 residues long. In DNA, the CDR3 is TGTGCCAGCAATATCCCTGGGGCCAACGTCCTGACTTTC. The encoded protein is CASNIPGANVLTF. Full variable domain (rest looked up from reference TRBV2 and TRBJ2-6): EPEVTQTPSHQVTQMGQEVILRCVPISNHLYFYWYRQILGQKVEFLVSFYNNEISEKSEIFDDQFSVERPDGSNFTLKIRSTKLEDSAMYFCASNIPGANVLTFGAGSRLTVL.